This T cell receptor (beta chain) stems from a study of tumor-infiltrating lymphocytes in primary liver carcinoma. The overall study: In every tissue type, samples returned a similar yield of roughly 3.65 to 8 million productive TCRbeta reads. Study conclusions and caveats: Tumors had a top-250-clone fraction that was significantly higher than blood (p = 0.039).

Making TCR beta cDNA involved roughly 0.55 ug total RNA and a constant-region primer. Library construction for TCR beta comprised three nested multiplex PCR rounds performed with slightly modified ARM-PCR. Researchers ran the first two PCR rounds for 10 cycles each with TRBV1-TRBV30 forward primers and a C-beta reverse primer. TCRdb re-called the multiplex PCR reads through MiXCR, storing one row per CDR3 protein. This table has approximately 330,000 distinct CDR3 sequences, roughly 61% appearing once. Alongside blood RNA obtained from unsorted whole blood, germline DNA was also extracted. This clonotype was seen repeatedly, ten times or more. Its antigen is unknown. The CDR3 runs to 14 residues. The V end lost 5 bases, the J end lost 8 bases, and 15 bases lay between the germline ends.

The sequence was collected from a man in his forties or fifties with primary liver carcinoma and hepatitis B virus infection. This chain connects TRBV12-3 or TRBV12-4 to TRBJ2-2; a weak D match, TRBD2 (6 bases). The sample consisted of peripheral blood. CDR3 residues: CASSPGLSVGELFF. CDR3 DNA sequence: TGTGCCAGCAGTCCGGGACTGTCCGTGGGGGAGCTGTTTTTT.